Below, 22 T cell receptor beta chains from the same sample are listed, as sequenced in a study of cytomegalovirus exposure and HLA in healthy donors. Amplification used 60 Vbeta primers and 13 Jbeta primers. Only in-frame clones appear in the TCRdb table, and some are missing; sequencing was by immunoSEQ multiplex PCR. The sample shows some 110,000 clones, approximately 70% of them seen only once. The sequenced sample was PBMCs. These receptors were collected from a man aged 25-45 years in good health and CMV-seropositive.

This clone was counted a few times. The chain is built from TRBV11-3 and TRBJ2-1; D is ambiguous. This CDR3 contains 13 residues. V gave up 2 bases and J gave up 6 bases, with 8 bases separating them. Per germline, CDR1 SGHNT and CDR2 YENEEA. The CDR3 coding sequence is TGTGCCAGCAGCTTACCTAGTACCAATGAGCAGTTCTTC. Protein product: CASSLPSTNEQFF.

This clone has more than one count but fewer than ten. The chain recombines TRBV7-2 with TRBJ2-7, with 7 bases identical to TRBD2. With V trimmed by 2 bases and J by 3 bases, 4 bases remained unmatched. The CDR3 is made up of 14 amino acids. Germline CDR1 reads SGHTA; CDR2 reads FQGNSA. CDR3 residues: CASSLSSGIYEQYV. The CDR3 DNA follows: TGTGCCAGCAGCTTATCGAGCGGGATCTACGAGCAGTACGTC.

The V call is TRBV28, the J call TRBJ2-7; 12 bases line up with TRBD2. This CDR3 region has 13 residues. The germline gives CDR1 MDHEN, CDR2 SYDVKM. Trimming cost V 10 bases and J 4 bases; bases outside gene matches: 5. In DNA, the CDR3 is TGTGCCACGAGGACTAGCGGGACGTACGAGCAGTACGTC. Its translation: CATRTSGTYEQYV.

The chain combines TRBV28 with TRBJ1-4; 7 nucleotides line up with TRBD1. The CDR3 is made up of 14 amino acids. With V trimmed by 4 bases and J by 4 bases, 3 bases remained unmatched. CDR1 is MDHEN, CDR2 SYDVKM, per germline. The CDR3 region has the DNA TGTGCCAGCAGTTCGGGACAGCTTAATGAAAAACTGTTTTTT. It specifies CASSSGQLNEKLFF.

This clone was observed a handful of times. The chain has TRBV29-1 and TRBJ2-4; D might be TRBD2 (6 bases). The CDR3 is made up of 13 amino acids. Germline V CDR1 and CDR2: SQVTM, ANQGSEA. The V end lost 4 bases, the J end lost 7 bases, and 14 bases lay between the germline ends. CDR3 sequence (DNA): TGCAGCGTTGGCGGGGATTTGGGGAACATTCAGTACTTC. It specifies CSVGGDLGNIQYF.

In this sample, this clone turned up a few times. This rearrangement joins TRBV5-1 to TRBJ2-6; D ambiguous. V lost 7 bases and J 0 bases, leaving 14 bases between the germline ends. Germline loops: CDR1 SGHRS, CDR2 YFSETQ. The CDR3 has 16 amino acids. The CDR3 reads CASGNSGTSGANVLTF. In nucleotides, the CDR3 is TGCGCCAGCGGAAATTCAGGTACCTCTGGGGCCAACGTCCTGACTTTC. The full variable domain, completed using reference TRBV5-1 and TRBJ2-6, is KAGVTQTPRYLIKTRGQQVTLSCSPISGHRSVSWYQQTPGQGLQFLFEYFSETQRNKGNFPGRFSGRQFSNSRSEMNVSTLELGDSALYLCASGNSGTSGANVLTFGAGSRLTVL.

This chain joins TRBV7-2 and TRBJ1-2; D not certain. Trimming took 2 bases from V and 6 from J, leaving 19 bases between them. CDR3 length equals 16 residues. Germline V CDR1 and CDR2: SGHTA, FQGNSA. As DNA, the CDR3 is TGTGCCAGCAGCTTAAAATCCGGGAGCAACGGCGATGGCTACACCTTC. This translates into CASSLKSGSNGDGYTF.

The rearrangement uses TRBV5-5 and TRBJ2-1, with TRBD2 identical over 9 bases. This CDR3 has 17 amino acids. Germline CDR1 is SGHKS and CDR2 is YYEKEE (reference sequence). J lost 2 bases, V lost 4 bases, and 10 bases had no gene match. Here the CDR3 reads CASSPGVRGRAYNEQFF. The DNA for the CDR3 is TGTGCCAGCAGCCCCGGCGTGCGCGGGAGGGCCTACAATGAGCAGTTCTTC. Full variable domain (missing parts from reference TRBV5-5 and TRBJ2-1): DAGVTQSPTHLIKTRGQQVTLRCSPISGHKSVSWYQQVLGQGPQFIFQYYEKEERGRGNFPDRFSARQFPNYSSELNVNALLLGDSALYLCASSPGVRGRAYNEQFFGPGTRLTVL.

In its sample, this clone was seen a few times. Here the CDR3 DNA reads TGCAGCGTTTTTTTGGGAGTGGGGGAGCTGTTTTTT. Its protein product is CSVFLGVGELFF. This chain connects TRBV29-1 to TRBJ2-2; maybe TRBD2 (5 bases). The ends were cut back, 5 bases at V and 8 bases at J, with 12 bases in the middle. Germline V lookup: CDR1 SQVTM, CDR2 ANQGSEA. The CDR3 is made up of 12 amino acids.

The CDR3 sequence: CASSQVGDRRNYGYTF. CDR3 sequence (DNA): TGTGCCAGCAGCCAAGTCGGCGACAGGAGGAACTATGGCTACACCTTC. The chain employs TRBV14 and TRBJ1-2; maybe TRBD1 (6 bases). The germline CDR1 and CDR2 sequences are SGHDN and FVKESK. The CDR3 runs 16 residues. Deletions cut 1 base from V and 2 bases from J, with 14 bases between.

This chain connects TRBV5-6 to TRBJ2-5; D is possibly TRBD2 (5 bases). Germline V lookup: CDR1 SGHDT, CDR2 YYEEEE. This CDR3 has 14 residues. The V and J ends lost 4 bases and 3 bases respectively, with 13 bases between them. The CDR3 spells CASSPVAGEETQYF. The CDR3 bases are TGTGCCAGCAGCCCCGTGGCGGGCGAAGAGACCCAGTACTTC.

The chain has TRBV4-1 and TRBJ1-1, with TRBD1 as a possible D gene (5 bases). V was clipped by 1 base and J by 4 bases, with 13 bases between them. The V gene's germline CDR1 is MGHRA and CDR2 YSYEKL. This CDR3 is built from 15 residues. As DNA, the CDR3 is TGCGCCAGCAGCCAAGTGGGGACTTTGGGCACTGAAGCTTTCTTT. It yields the protein CASSQVGTLGTEAFF.

This rearrangement joins TRBV7-9 to TRBJ2-3; TRBD2 matches 10 bases. The CDR3 is made up of 17 amino acids. Germline CDR1 SEHNR, CDR2 FQNEAQ (reference sequence). V gave up 2 bases and J gave up 5 bases; unmatched junction bases: 10. As DNA, the CDR3 is TGTGCCAGCAGCTTACCTCTAGCGGGAGATAGGGGAGATACGCAGTATTTT. Protein sequence: CASSLPLAGDRGDTQYF.

In this sample, this clone turned up once. The J gene is TRBJ2-3, the V gene TRBV4-2; D not resolved. Trimming left V 4 bases short and J 0 bases short, with 11 bases between. Germline V gene data show CDR1 as LGHNA and CDR2 as YNFKEQ. The CDR3 contains 15 residues. The CDR3 spells CASSLLEPSTDTQYF. The CDR3 DNA is TGTGCCAGCAGCCTCCTAGAACCCAGCACAGATACGCAGTATTTT.

This chain connects TRBV27 to TRBJ1-1; no clear D. This CDR3 spans 13 amino acids. Germline V gene data show CDR1 as MNHEY and CDR2 as SMNVEV (reference sequence). V was clipped by 5 bases and J by 4 bases, with 11 bases between them. The CDR3 protein is CASSRGIFTEAFF. For the CDR3, the DNA is TGTGCCAGCAGTCGGGGAATTTTCACTGAAGCTTTCTTT.

The chain carries TRBV5-1 and TRBJ2-2, with a possible D match to TRBD2 (6 bases). V gave up 3 bases and J gave up 4 bases, with 13 bases separating them. Germline V lookup: CDR1 SGHRS, CDR2 YFSETQ. This CDR3 spans 15 amino acids. The DNA of the CDR3 is TGCGCCAGCAGCTCCGCGGGACGAACCACCGGGGAGCTGTTTTTT. It codes for CASSSAGRTTGELFF.

The rearrangement links TRBV2 to TRBJ2-1; 10 positions match TRBD1. CDR3 size: 17 residues. Germline trimming cut 6 bases from V and 5 bases from J; bases unmatched to any gene: 13. The V gene's germline CDR1 is SNHLY and CDR2 FYNNEI. The CDR3 loop reads CASRSRSGTGVDNEQFF. The CDR3 DNA reads TGTGCCAGCAGAAGTCGGTCTGGGACAGGGGTTGACAATGAGCAGTTCTTC.

This clone was seen just once. The chain couples TRBV28 to TRBJ1-6; the D gene is possibly TRBD1 (6 bases). The V gene lost 2 bases and the J gene lost 7 bases, with 12 bases spanning the gap. The length of the CDR3 is 15 residues. Germline CDR1 MDHEN, CDR2 SYDVKM. For the CDR3, the DNA is TGTGCCAGCAGTTTAGTGAACAGGGACAATTCACCCCTCCACTTT. It is translated as CASSLVNRDNSPLHF.

This chain uses TRBV5-6 with TRBJ2-7; D perhaps matches TRBD1 (6 bases). CDR1 and CDR2 (germline): SGHDT, YYEEEE. Trimming stripped 4 bases from V and 2 bases from J, with 10 bases between. This CDR3 has 13 residues. As DNA, the CDR3 is TGTGCCAGCAGCCGCCGGGACACCTACGAGCAGTACTTC. As protein: CASSRRDTYEQYF.

CDR3 in DNA: TGTGCCAGCAGCTTAGGCCCACAGGGAGGGGACGGCTACACCTTC. This gives the protein CASSLGPQGGDGYTF. The chain combines TRBV13 with TRBJ1-2; weak D call: TRBD1 (6 bases). Germline assignment: CDR1 PRHDT and CDR2 FYEKMQ (reference sequence). This CDR3 is built from 15 residues. V was shortened by 0 bases and J by 8 bases, with 16 bases between the two germline ends.

The chain is built from TRBV7-3 and TRBJ1-2; 8 bases fit TRBD1. The CDR3 runs 16 residues. The junction had 9 bases not matched to a gene; V was cut back by 2 bases and J by 4 bases. Germline V gene lookup returns CDR1 SGHTA and CDR2 FQGTGA. The CDR3 region is CASSLGPGGAGYGYTF. As DNA, the CDR3 is TGTGCCAGCAGCTTAGGCCCAGGGGGCGCCGGCTATGGCTACACCTTC.

This clone was seen once. This rearrangement joins TRBV11-3 to TRBJ1-2; D ambiguous. This CDR3 is built from 15 residues. Germline V CDR1 and CDR2: SGHNT, YENEEA. V was pared by 0 bases and J by 7 bases, with 15 bases between. CDR3 bases: TGTGCCAGCAGCTTAGATACCGTCAGTTTCTCTGGCTACACCTTC. Protein: CASSLDTVSFSGYTF. Complete variable domain (other parts from reference TRBV11-3 and TRBJ1-2): EAGVVQSPRYKIIEKKQPVAFWCNPISGHNTLYWYLQNLGQGPELLIRYENEEAVDDSQLPKDRFSAERLKGVDSTLKIQPAELGDSAVYLCASSLDTVSFSGYTFGSGTRLTVV.